Detailed here is one T cell receptor (beta chain). Per the original methods: For nucleated cells, counts were estimated from reference gene primer amplification. Produced via immunoSEQ multiplex PCR; TCRdb's table is partial and in-frame only. The V and J calls and clone size are taken from that table; D and trimming were inferred from the DNA. The sample consists of around 51,000 clones, around 84% of them appearing once. V was pared by 2 bases and J by 0 bases, with 17 bases between. CDR1 and CDR2 from the germline V gene are LNHDA and SQIVND (reference sequence). The CDR3 has 18 amino acids. This sample stems from a study of blood T cell repertoires in COVID-19. Study-wide context: Both acute and convalescent COVID-19 samples were obtained from the United States, Italy and Spain. T cells, B-cell-depleted T cells, or PBMCs provided the cDNA or gDNA that served as material.

Sequencing was performed on peripheral blood. The chain links TRBV19 to TRBJ1-5, with D hard to call. This TCR was sampled from a man aged 80 or over with active COVID-19. The CDR3 bases are TGTGCCAGTAGTATATTCGCCCTCCTAACTTATAGCAATCAGCCCCAGCATTTT. Its translation is CASSIFALLTYSNQPQHF.